A selection of T cell receptor beta chains follows, all from one sample in a study of T-cell reconstitution after alpha-beta-depleted transplantation in children. TCRdb reanalysed the PCR reads using MiXCR and keeps one entry per CDR3 protein. This sample has approximately 500,000 distinct CDR3 sequences, with 10% found just once. Sample: PBMCs, taken before TCRalphabeta/CD19-depleted stem cell transplant. These receptors were collected from a child aged 2 to 10 with inherited bone marrow failure, due to receive a stem cell transplant. CDR3s include the opening cysteine and the closing phenylalanine or tryptophan. D genes are given only for firm matches. Clone size, where shown, is once, few, many, or a class for clones that have expanded.

size: few
J: TRBJ2-5
V: TRBV28
D: .
CDR3: CAAGLQETQYF
DNA: TGTGCCGCCGGTCTCCAAGAGACCCAGTACTTC

size: many
J: TRBJ2-7
V: TRBV12-3/TRBV12-4
D: TRBD2
CDR3: CASSRRLAGVYEQYF
DNA: TGTGCCAGCAGTCGCCGACTAGCGGGAGTCTACGAGCAGTACTTC

size: many
J: TRBJ2-7
V: TRBV20-1
D: TRBD1
CDR3: CSASPDRVNEQYF
DNA: TGCAGTGCTAGCCCTGACAGGGTAAACGAGCAGTACTTC

size: few
J: TRBJ2-2
V: TRBV3-1
D: .
CDR3: CATGGAENTGELFF
DNA: TGTGCCACAGGAGGGGCTGAGAACACCGGGGAGCTGTTTTTT

size: many
J: TRBJ2-7
V: TRBV7-2
D: .
CDR3: CASSLDGSLFYEQYF
DNA: TGTGCCAGCAGCTTGGACGGGAGCCTCTTCTACGAGCAGTACTTC

size: many
J: TRBJ2-3
V: TRBV7-9
D: TRBD2
CDR3: CASSLVLAGEPDTQYF
DNA: TGTGCCAGCAGCTTGGTTCTAGCGGGAGAGCCAGATACGCAGTATTTT

size: many
J: TRBJ2-7
V: TRBV4-1
D: .
CDR3: CASSQGTDFYEQYF
DNA: TGCGCCAGCAGCCAAGGTACAGACTTCTACGAGCAGTACTTC

size: many
J: TRBJ2-7
V: TRBV5-1
D: .
CDR3: CASSLGNTRVYEQYF
DNA: TGCGCCAGCAGCTTGGGAAACACTAGGGTCTACGAGCAGTACTTC

size: .
J: TRBJ2-1
V: TRBV4-3
D: TRBD2
CDR3: CASSQDFPSGFPHSYNEQSF
DNA: TGCGCCAGCAGCCAAGATTTTCCTAGCGGGTTCCCCCACTCCTACAATGAGCAGTCCTTC

size: many
J: TRBJ2-3
V: TRBV9
D: TRBD2
CDR3: CASSTPTSGSHTDTQYF
DNA: TGTGCCAGCAGCACCCCCACTAGCGGGAGCCACACAGATACGCAGTATTTT

size: many
J: TRBJ1-2
V: TRBV4-3
D: .
CDR3: CASSQDHYGYTF
DNA: TGCGCCAGCAGCCAAGATCACTATGGCTACACCTTC

size: few
J: TRBJ2-1
V: TRBV6-5
D: .
CDR3: CASSSFSGAGNEQFF
DNA: TGTGCCAGCAGTTCGTTTTCGGGGGCGGGAAATGAGCAGTTCTTC

size: many
J: TRBJ2-1
V: TRBV7-8
D: TRBD2
CDR3: CASSLDLAGGPPTEQFF
DNA: TGTGCCAGCAGCTTAGACCTAGCGGGAGGGCCCCCTACGGAGCAGTTCTTC

size: many
J: TRBJ2-5
V: TRBV25-1
D: TRBD2
CDR3: CASSERSGRDQETQYF
DNA: TGTGCCAGCAGTGAACGGAGCGGGAGAGACCAAGAGACCCAGTACTTC

size: many
J: TRBJ1-2
V: TRBV28
D: .
CDR3: CASSPPGAGYGYTF
DNA: TGTGCCAGCAGCCCGCCAGGTGCGGGCTATGGCTACACCTTC

size: many
J: TRBJ2-2
V: TRBV12-3/TRBV12-4
D: TRBD2
CDR3: CASSFRRTSGASTGELFF
DNA: TGTGCCAGCAGTTTCCGCCGGACTAGCGGGGCGAGCACCGGGGAGCTGTTTTTT

size: many
J: TRBJ2-1
V: TRBV6-2/TRBV6-3
D: .
CDR3: CASSWTRYNEQFF
DNA: TGTGCCAGCAGTTGGACTCGCTACAATGAGCAGTTCTTC

size: .
J: TRBJ1-4
V: TRBV20-1
D: TRBD1
CDR3: CSAQVGQAREKLFF
DNA: TGCAGTGCTCAAGTAGGACAGGCGAGGGAAAAACTGTTTTTT

size: .
J: TRBJ2-7
V: TRBV7-9
D: TRBD2
CDR3: CASSNRLAWYEQYF
DNA: TGTGCCAGCAGCAACCGACTAGCTTGGTACGAGCAGTACTTC

size: few
J: TRBJ2-2
V: TRBV23-1
D: TRBD2
CDR3: CASSQLIGPAGGGGELFF
DNA: TGCGCCAGCAGTCAATTAATCGGGCCAGCGGGAGGTGGCGGGGAGCTGTTTTTT

size: .
J: TRBJ2-2
V: TRBV5-1
D: .
CDR3: CASSLLAGAVGELFF
DNA: TGCGCCAGCAGCTTACTGGCAGGGGCTGTCGGGGAGCTGTTTTTT

size: many
J: TRBJ2-3
V: TRBV7-2
D: TRBD2
CDR3: CASTLAGGFTQYF
DNA: TGTGCCAGCACTCTAGCGGGAGGTTTTACGCAGTATTTT

size: many
J: TRBJ2-2
V: TRBV5-6
D: .
CDR3: CASSYISWDTGELFF
DNA: TGTGCCAGCAGCTATATTAGTTGGGACACCGGGGAGCTGTTTTTT

size: few
J: TRBJ2-7
V: TRBV7-9
D: TRBD1
CDR3: CASSWTGTESYEQYF
DNA: TGTGCCAGCAGCTGGACCGGGACAGAGTCCTACGAGCAGTACTTC

size: many
J: TRBJ2-5
V: TRBV7-9
D: TRBD1
CDR3: CASSLGDRGVGTQYF
DNA: TGTGCCAGCAGCTTAGGGGACAGGGGAGTTGGGACCCAGTACTTC

size: many
J: TRBJ2-3
V: TRBV10-3
D: .
CDR3: CAIRMRESTDTQYF
DNA: TGTGCCATCAGGATGCGGGAAAGCACAGATACGCAGTATTTT

size: .
J: TRBJ2-1
V: TRBV7-9
D: TRBD2
CDR3: CASSLGLADSMVQFF
DNA: TGTGCCAGCAGCTTAGGTCTAGCGGATTCGATGGTGCAGTTCTTC

size: many
J: TRBJ1-2
V: TRBV11-2
D: .
CDR3: CASSFYQGRGYTF
DNA: TGTGCCAGCAGCTTCTATCAGGGAAGAGGCTACACCTTC

size: many
J: TRBJ2-7
V: TRBV5-1
D: .
CDR3: CASRPPDSYEQYF
DNA: TGCGCCAGCAGACCCCCGGACTCCTACGAGCAGTACTTC

size: many
J: TRBJ2-2
V: TRBV10-3
D: TRBD1
CDR3: CATGQGRASGELFF
DNA: TGTGCCACCGGACAGGGGAGGGCCTCCGGGGAGCTGTTTTTT

size: many
J: TRBJ1-1
V: TRBV6-2/TRBV6-3
D: .
CDR3: CASSYPLTGNTEAFF
DNA: TGTGCCAGCAGTTACCCTCTGACAGGGAACACTGAAGCTTTCTTT

size: many
J: TRBJ2-3
V: TRBV7-2
D: .
CDR3: CASRRGRGADTQYF
DNA: TGTGCCAGCAGGAGGGGGCGCGGGGCAGATACGCAGTATTTT

size: few
J: TRBJ2-1
V: TRBV4-3
D: TRBD1
CDR3: CASSHLLSGTGVNEQFF
DNA: TGCGCCAGCAGCCACCTACTGAGCGGGACAGGGGTCAATGAGCAGTTCTTC

size: .
J: TRBJ2-1
V: TRBV7-2
D: TRBD2
CDR3: CASSWMSGRSYNEQFF
DNA: TGTGCCAGCAGCTGGATGAGCGGGAGATCCTACAATGAGCAGTTCTTC

size: few
J: TRBJ2-7
V: TRBV20-1
D: TRBD1
CDR3: CSASPTGETYEQYF
DNA: TGCAGTGCTAGTCCGACAGGGGAAACCTACGAGCAGTACTTC

size: many
J: TRBJ1-5
V: TRBV20-1
D: .
CDR3: CSARPPVVSNQPQHF
DNA: TGCAGTGCGCGTCCCCCCGTTGTTAGCAATCAGCCCCAGCATTTT

size: many
J: TRBJ2-5
V: TRBV6-5
D: TRBD2
CDR3: CASSYLVAGDQETQYF
DNA: TGTGCCAGCAGTTACTTGGTAGCGGGGGACCAAGAGACCCAGTACTTC

size: many
J: TRBJ2-3
V: TRBV5-1
D: TRBD2
CDR3: CASSLAASGHSTDTQYF
DNA: TGCGCCAGCAGCTTGGCGGCTAGCGGCCACAGCACAGATACGCAGTATTTT

size: few
J: TRBJ2-1
V: TRBV19
D: TRBD2
CDR3: CASRLAGAGGDEQFF
DNA: TGTGCCAGTAGACTAGCGGGAGCAGGCGGCGATGAGCAGTTCTTC

size: many
J: TRBJ1-1
V: TRBV30
D: .
CDR3: CAWTGFLEAFF
DNA: TGTGCCTGGACCGGTTTTTTAGAAGCTTTCTTT

size: many
J: TRBJ1-2
V: TRBV6-1
D: .
CDR3: CASTPRARGGYTF
DNA: TGTGCCAGCACCCCCCGGGCCAGAGGCGGCTACACCTTC

size: few
J: TRBJ1-5
V: TRBV4-1
D: TRBD1
CDR3: CASSPSGTALSSNQPQHF
DNA: TGCGCCAGCAGCCCATCCGGGACAGCCTTATCGAGCAATCAGCCCCAGCATTTT

size: few
J: TRBJ2-5
V: TRBV24-1
D: TRBD1
CDR3: CATSEPPLGQAQETQYF
DNA: TGTGCCACCAGTGAACCCCCCCTTGGACAGGCACAAGAGACCCAGTACTTC

size: many
J: TRBJ2-2
V: TRBV4-3
D: TRBD2
CDR3: CASSQESGLNSASNTGELFF
DNA: TGCGCCAGCAGCCAAGAATCGGGACTAAACAGCGCGAGTAACACCGGGGAGCTGTTTTTT

size: many
J: TRBJ2-7
V: TRBV20-1
D: .
CDR3: CSAVYTGRNEQYF
DNA: TGCAGTGCTGTTTACACGGGCCGGAACGAGCAGTACTTC

size: many
J: TRBJ2-5
V: TRBV5-1
D: .
CDR3: CASSLPDQETQYF
DNA: TGCGCCAGCAGCTTGCCAGACCAAGAGACCCAGTACTTC

size: many
J: TRBJ2-1
V: TRBV3-1
D: TRBD2
CDR3: CASSHVTSGSHEQFF
DNA: TGTGCCAGCAGCCACGTCACTAGCGGGAGCCATGAGCAGTTCTTC

size: few
J: TRBJ1-5
V: TRBV29-1
D: .
CDR3: CSVAPTGSNQPQHF
DNA: TGCAGCGTTGCACCCACCGGTAGCAATCAGCCCCAGCATTTT

size: many
J: TRBJ1-4
V: TRBV10-3
D: .
CDR3: CAIPAGRALGKLFF
DNA: TGTGCCATCCCAGCTGGCAGGGCTCTCGGGAAACTGTTTTTT

size: many
J: TRBJ2-1
V: TRBV12-3/TRBV12-4
D: .
CDR3: CASTLGTAYNEQFF
DNA: TGTGCCAGCACCCTGGGAACAGCCTACAATGAGCAGTTCTTC

size: .
J: TRBJ2-7
V: TRBV19
D: TRBD2
CDR3: CASSIIAGDYEQYF
DNA: TGTGCCAGTAGTATAATAGCGGGAGACTACGAGCAGTACTTC

size: many
J: TRBJ2-5
V: TRBV5-1
D: TRBD2
CDR3: CASSPAGTNQETQYF
DNA: TGCGCCAGCAGCCCGGCCGGGACTAACCAAGAGACCCAGTACTTC

size: many
J: TRBJ2-3
V: TRBV2
D: TRBD1
CDR3: CASSVNRGTDTQYF
DNA: TGTGCCAGCAGTGTGAACAGGGGGACAGATACGCAGTATTTT

size: many
J: TRBJ1-5
V: TRBV20-1
D: .
CDR3: CSARDSSGALNQPQHF
DNA: TGCAGTGCTAGAGATTCTTCAGGGGCTCTCAATCAGCCCCAGCATTTT

size: many
J: TRBJ2-3
V: TRBV30
D: TRBD2
CDR3: CAWSVKTSPHRDTQYF
DNA: TGTGCCTGGAGTGTGAAGACTAGCCCACACAGAGATACGCAGTATTTT

size: many
J: TRBJ2-1
V: TRBV12-3/TRBV12-4
D: .
CDR3: CASSSRGAIYNEQFF
DNA: TGTGCCAGCAGTTCGCGCGGGGCGATCTACAATGAGCAGTTCTTC

size: many
J: TRBJ2-3
V: TRBV29-1
D: .
CDR3: CSVVRDKQYF
DNA: TGCAGCGTTGTACGGGATAAGCAGTATTTT

size: many
J: TRBJ2-1
V: TRBV6-5
D: .
CDR3: CASALNGGSYNEQFF
DNA: TGTGCCAGTGCTCTGAACGGGGGCTCCTACAATGAGCAGTTCTTC